The sequence of this T cell receptor beta chain was determined in a study of T cell repertoires in cytomegalovirus infection. Study as a whole: Selected CMV epitopes included recently identified HLA-C-restricted ones as well as well-studied HLA-B-restricted ones.

Whole-study findings and limits: The ex vivo response was dominated by HLA-C-restricted CMV-specific TCR beta clonotypes.

TCRdb ran MiXCR on the reads and lists one entry per CDR3 protein. The sample records about 920,000 distinct CDR3 sequences, approximately 31% being singletons. Notes on this clonotype: Its target is unknown.

Germline loops: CDR1 MNHEY, CDR2 SVGEGT. CDR3 length: 14 amino acids. The ends were cut back, 7 bases at V and 0 bases at J, with 10 bases in the middle. The TCR comes from a human donor in good health (CMV status not recorded). Some clones in this sample may be carry-over from other donors' samples. V and J are TRBV6-2 or TRBV6-3 and TRBJ1-5; D remains unclear. The sample in question was cultured CD8+ T cells from PBMCs, obtained from culture after CMV antigen stimulation. The CDR3 sequence: CASTPGSSNQPQHF. The DNA of the CDR3 is TGTGCCAGCACCCCAGGATCTAGCAATCAGCCCCAGCATTTT.